This passage covers 5 T cell receptor beta chains from one sample sequenced in a study of OX40 agonist ivuxolimab in advanced cancers. Assay used: immunoSEQ multiplex PCR; TCRdb lists only in-frame clones, some missing. In the table there are around 80,000 clones, 91% of which are singletons. The sequencing here drew on CD4+ or CD8+ T cells sorted from blood, taken in a trial of the OX40 agonist ivuxolimab. These receptors were collected from an adult with an advanced solid tumor such as melanoma, head and neck, liver or kidney cancer.

This clone was detected once. The rearrangement joins TRBV10-3 to TRBJ2-5, with TRBD2 identical over 10 bases. This CDR3 has 15 amino acids. The J segment lost 3 bases and the V segment lost 4 bases, leaving 5 bases of the junction unmatched. The germline V gene encodes CDR1 ENHRY and CDR2 SYGVKD. The CDR3 coding sequence is TGTGCCATCAGTGCGTCTAGCGGGGGAAAAGAGACCCAGTACTTC. Residues: CAISASSGGKETQYF.

V and J are TRBV5-1 and TRBJ2-3; maybe TRBD2 (7 bases). Germline V gene sequence: CDR1 SGHRS, CDR2 YFSETQ. The CDR3 spans 14 residues. Trimming stripped 4 bases from V and 6 bases from J, with 15 bases between. The CDR3 sequence is CASSQGGEWDTQYF. CDR3 bases: TGCGCCAGCAGCCAAGGGGGGGAGTGGGATACGCAGTATTTT.

The chain employs TRBV6-1 and TRBJ2-1; TRBD2 matches at 11 bases. Per the germline V gene, CDR1 is MNHNS and CDR2 is SASEGT. This CDR3 contains 13 residues. V was clipped by 9 bases and J by 6 bases; unmatched bases: 4. CDR3 amino acids: CASTLAGANEQFF. In DNA form, the CDR3 reads TGTGCCAGTACACTAGCGGGAGCCAATGAGCAGTTCTTC.

The chain recombines TRBV19 with TRBJ1-4, with 7 bases matching TRBD1. After removal of 4 bases from V and 0 bases from J, the junction contained 2 bases not matched to a gene. Germline CDR1 LNHDA, CDR2 SQIVND (reference sequence). CDR3 length: 15 amino acids. The CDR3 coding sequence is TGTGCCAGTAGTAGCAGGGGGACAACTAATGAAAAACTGTTTTTT. Protein: CASSSRGTTNEKLFF.

This chain connects TRBV20-1 to TRBJ1-2, with D maybe TRBD1 (6 bases). This CDR3 spans 11 amino acids. V was clipped by 3 bases and J by 7 bases, with 9 bases between them. Germline V gene sequence: CDR1 DFQATT, CDR2 SNEGSKA (reference sequence). The CDR3 here is CSARGAGGYTF. The CDR3 nucleotides read TGCAGTGCTAGGGGGGCAGGTGGCTACACCTTC.